These T cell receptor beta chains were read from a single sample in a study of PD-L1 blockade in urothelial cancer. Data came from immunoSEQ multiplex PCR; TCRdb stores just in-frame clones and leaves some out. The table lists roughly 100,000 clones, over 80% of them singletons. Sequenced here: PBMCs, sampled around atezolizumab (anti-PD-L1) treatment. The receptors were gathered from a man aged 70 or older with urothelial cancer. The CDR3 runs from the conserved cysteine through the conserved F or W. A D gene is named only where the DNA matches it firmly. Rows may omit the clone size; those that give it use once, few, many or a size class.

d_call j_call clone_size v_call cdr3_aa cdr3_nt
- TRBJ1-3 - TRBV28 CASSAYYAGGNTIYF TGTGCCAGCAGTGCGTATTACGCAGGAGGAAACACCATATATTTT
- TRBJ1-1 few TRBV5-6 CASSLVSYAEAFF TGTGCCAGCAGCCTCGTAAGCTATGCTGAAGCTTTCTTT
- TRBJ1-1 few TRBV11-2 CASSAGWSYLEAFF TGTGCCAGCAGCGCAGGGTGGAGCTACCTTGAAGCTTTCTTT
- TRBJ2-2 - TRBV4-1 CASSQVAGKNTGELFF TGCGCCAGCAGCCAAGTGGCGGGGAAAAACACCGGGGAGCTGTTTTTT
TRBD1 TRBJ1-4 - TRBV7-9 CASSLAGGEKLFF TGTGCCAGCAGCTTGGCAGGGGGAGAAAAACTGTTTTTT
TRBD2 TRBJ2-7 - TRBV10-3 CAIRLAENYEQYF TGTGCCATCAGGCTAGCGGAAAACTACGAGCAGTACTTC
TRBD2 TRBJ2-3 - TRBV5-1 CASSDSGGADTQYF TGCGCCAGCAGCGATAGCGGGGGGGCCGATACGCAGTATTTT
- TRBJ1-1 few TRBV5-1 CASSVGGQQNTEAFF TGCGCCAGCAGCGTTGGAGGCCAGCAAAACACTGAAGCTTTCTTT
- TRBJ1-6 - TRBV5-1 CASTFGSSYNSPLHF TGCGCCAGCACCTTCGGTAGCTCCTATAATTCACCCCTCCACTTT
- TRBJ1-1 - TRBV7-3 CASSLAVRNTEAFF TGTGCCAGCAGCTTAGCGGTCAGGAACACTGAAGCTTTCTTT
- TRBJ1-1 few TRBV11-3 CASSKGYTEAFF TGTGCCAGCAGTAAGGGGTACACTGAAGCTTTCTTT
TRBD2 TRBJ2-7 - TRBV5-1 CASSDTSGITEQYF TGCGCCAGCAGCGATACTAGCGGGATTACCGAGCAGTACTTC
- TRBJ1-3 - TRBV5-1 CASSLSGPSSGNTIYF TGCGCCAGCAGCTTGTCAGGGCCTAGCTCTGGAAACACCATATATTTT
- TRBJ2-6 - TRBV11-2 CASSLDLESGANVLTF TGTGCCAGCAGCTTAGATTTGGAGTCTGGGGCCAACGTCCTGACTTTC
- TRBJ1-2 - TRBV6-1 CASSQLRVGFGGYTF TGTGCCAGCAGCCAACTCAGGGTTGGCTTTGGTGGCTACACCTTC
- TRBJ1-1 - TRBV27 CASRRGMHEAFF TGTGCCAGCAGGCGGGGAATGCATGAAGCTTTCTTT
TRBD2 TRBJ2-3 - TRBV5-1 CASSLDGGRALEDTQYF TGCGCCAGCAGCTTGGATGGCGGGAGGGCCTTAGAAGATACGCAGTATTTT
- TRBJ1-5 - TRBV19 CASSGVGGNQPQHF TGTGCCAGTAGCGGGGTGGGTGGCAATCAGCCCCAGCATTTT
TRBD1 TRBJ2-7 - TRBV7-9 CASSPDREAYEQYF TGTGCCAGCAGCCCAGACAGGGAAGCCTACGAGCAGTACTTC
- TRBJ1-3 - TRBV5-6 CASSLGLPSLSGNTIYF TGTGCCAGCAGCTTGGGTCTTCCGTCTCTCTCTGGAAACACCATATATTTT
TRBD1 TRBJ2-2 - TRBV19 CASSIGTVVPGELFF TGTGCCAGTAGTATTGGGACAGTGGTTCCCGGGGAGCTGTTTTTT
TRBD1 TRBJ1-2 - TRBV5-1 CASSLTPGTDDEGYTF TGCGCCAGCAGCTTGACCCCCGGGACAGATGATGAGGGCTACACCTTC
- TRBJ2-5 - TRBV4-3 CASSQDEGGETQYF TGCGCCAGCAGCCAAGATGAGGGCGGAGAGACCCAGTACTTC
TRBD1 TRBJ2-2 - TRBV29-1 CSCGQANTGELFF TGCAGCTGCGGACAGGCGAACACCGGGGAGCTGTTTTTT
- TRBJ1-4 - TRBV18 CASSPSSDSTNEKLFF TGTGCCAGCTCACCGTCCTCGGACAGCACTAATGAAAAACTGTTTTTT
TRBD1 TRBJ2-7 - TRBV6-5 CASSYSTGGAYEQYF TGTGCCAGCAGTTACTCGACAGGGGGCGCCTACGAGCAGTACTTC
- TRBJ1-5 once TRBV2 CASSIGRDQPQHF TGTGCCAGCAGTATAGGGAGGGATCAGCCCCAGCATTTT
TRBD1 TRBJ1-1 - TRBV18 CASSPQTGGLEAFF TGTGCCAGCTCACCCCAGACAGGGGGCCTTGAAGCTTTCTTT
TRBD2 TRBJ2-1 - TRBV11-2 CASSWTAGEGEQFF TGTGCCAGCAGTTGGACCGCGGGGGAAGGGGAGCAGTTCTTC
- TRBJ2-7 - TRBV2 CASSAYRIYEQYF TGTGCCAGCAGCGCATACAGAATCTACGAGCAGTACTTC
- TRBJ2-2 - TRBV6-4 CASREVSNTGELFF TGTGCCAGCAGAGAGGTTTCGAACACCGGGGAGCTGTTTTTT
- TRBJ2-5 - TRBV7-8 CASSSQETQYF TGTGCCAGCAGTTCGCAAGAGACCCAGTACTTC
TRBD1 TRBJ2-1 - TRBV19 CASSVQDRVLNEQFF TGTGCCAGTAGTGTCCAAGACAGGGTGCTCAATGAGCAGTTCTTC
TRBD2 TRBJ2-2 - TRBV11-3 CATSGLAGGRTGELFF TGTGCCACCTCGGGACTAGCGGGAGGGCGCACCGGGGAGCTGTTTTTT
- TRBJ2-5 - TRBV11-3 CASSFSRGETQYF TGTGCCAGCAGCTTTTCAAGAGGGGAGACCCAGTACTTC
- TRBJ1-1 - TRBV12-1 CASSEGQGRIAFF TGTGCCAGCAGCGAGGGACAGGGGCGGATAGCTTTCTTT
TRBD1 TRBJ1-1 - TRBV7-2 CASSPPTGESTEAFF TGTGCCAGCAGCCCCCCGACAGGGGAGAGCACTGAAGCTTTCTTT
- TRBJ1-4 - TRBV15 CATSSRFGTNEKLFF TGTGCCACCAGCAGTCGATTCGGAACTAATGAAAAACTGTTTTTT
TRBD1 TRBJ1-1 - TRBV6-1 CASSTTGVGTEAFF TGTGCCAGCAGTACTACAGGGGTGGGCACTGAAGCTTTCTTT
TRBD1 TRBJ2-7 - TRBV5-1 CASRQGFGDYEQYF TGCGCCAGCCGACAGGGGTTTGGTGACTACGAGCAGTACTTC
TRBD1 TRBJ2-5 - TRBV7-2 CASSLEGRGPETQYF TGTGCCAGCAGCTTAGAGGGCAGGGGGCCCGAGACCCAGTACTTC